This is a list of T cell receptor beta chains from one sample in a study of response to subunit inactivated influenza vaccine. TCRdb ran MiXCR on the RT-PCR reads and lists one entry per CDR3 protein. The table lists approximately 290,000 distinct CDR3 sequences, around 20% of them singletons. The specimen comprised PBMCs from blood, sampled about 20 months after vaccination. The receptor set was obtained from a man aged 50 to 69 who received an inactivated influenza vaccine. Both conserved end residues are part of each CDR3. D genes are given only for firm matches. Only part of the rows carry a size: once, few, many, or a class if the clone is expanded.

many	TRBV4-1	TRBJ1-5	-	TGCGCCAGCAGCCAAGATCCGAGCGGTAATCAGCCCCAGCATTTT	CASSQDPSGNQPQHF
-	TRBV20-1	TRBJ2-7	-	TGCAGTTCCCTCTGGCTACGCGAGCAGTACTTC	CSSLWLREQYF
few	TRBV27	TRBJ1-1	-	TGTGCCAGCAGTTTAAGGGGAGGCGGTAGGAGTGCTTTCTTT	CASSLRGGGRSAFF
few	TRBV6-5	TRBJ2-3	TRBD1	TGTGCCAGCAGTTTGGCAGGGGGCTCAGATACGCAGTATTTT	CASSLAGGSDTQYF
-	TRBV11-2	TRBJ1-1	-	TGTGCCAGCAGCTCCCGGGGGGGAGTTTACACTGAAGCTTTCTTT	CASSSRGGVYTEAFF
few	TRBV10-3	TRBJ1-1	-	TGTGCCACCACCTCATTGAACACTGAAGCTTTCTTT	CATTSLNTEAFF
few	TRBV12-3/TRBV12-4	TRBJ1-1	TRBD1	TGTGCCAGCACCCTGGGGGGGACAGTGAACACTGAAGCTTTCTTT	CASTLGGTVNTEAFF
-	TRBV29-1	TRBJ1-1	TRBD1	TGCAGCGTTGGATCCGGGACAGGGGTTATCGCTGAAGCTTTCTTT	CSVGSGTGVIAEAFF
-	TRBV12-3/TRBV12-4	TRBJ2-7	TRBD2	TGTGCCAGCAGAGCTAGCGGGTCCTACCTGGGACACGAGCAGTACTTC	CASRASGSYLGHEQYF
-	TRBV4-1	TRBJ1-2	-	TGCGCCAGCAGCCAAGTTGGGTTCGCTTGGGGGGGCGATTCCTATGGCTACACCTTC	CASSQVGFAWGGDSYGYTF
-	TRBV5-4	TRBJ2-1	-	TGTGCCAGCAGCTTGGAGGGGGGGGCAACCTACAATGAGCAGTTCTTC	CASSLEGGATYNEQFF
few	TRBV2	TRBJ2-1	-	TGTGCCAGCGATCTTAGGGGGGGCAATGAGCAGTTCTTC	CASDLRGGNEQFF
-	TRBV12-3/TRBV12-4	TRBJ2-7	TRBD2	TGTGCCAGCAGTTTCGTCCTAGCGGGGTACCCCACCTACGAGCAGTACTTC	CASSFVLAGYPTYEQYF
few	TRBV10-3	TRBJ1-1	-	TGTGCCATCAGGGCAGGGGTGGCTGAAGCTTTCTTT	CAIRAGVAEAFF
few	TRBV7-9	TRBJ2-3	TRBD2	TGTGCCAGCAGCCCGATTGGGGGACTAGCGGGAGATACGCAGTATTTT	CASSPIGGLAGDTQYF
-	TRBV20-1	TRBJ2-3	TRBD2	TGCAGTGCTGTAACTCCTAATGGCGGGGGGCCGTACACAGATACGCAGTATTTT	CSAVTPNGGGPYTDTQYF
few	TRBV29-1	TRBJ1-3	-	TGCAGCGTTGAACTTACGACAGAGACCTCTGGAAACACCATATATTTT	CSVELTTETSGNTIYF
-	TRBV9	TRBJ2-7	-	TGTGCCAGCAGCAAGTTACAGGGTGCCGACTACGAGCAGTACTTC	CASSKLQGADYEQYF